This TCR beta chain emerged from a study of T cell changes during pregnancy in multiple sclerosis. The assay was immunoSEQ multiplex PCR, and TCRdb's table has in-frame clones only and misses some. The sample shows tens of thousands of clones, more than 90% of them seen only once. CDR3 length equals 13 residues. The V gene lost 2 bases and the J gene lost 3 bases, with 9 bases spanning the gap. Germline CDR1 SGHRS, CDR2 YFSETQ. The receptor's source is a female donor with multiple sclerosis, enrolled in a pregnancy study. The rearrangement uses TRBV5-1 and TRBJ2-7; D may be TRBD1 (6 bases). This sample comprised CD4+ T cells from peripheral blood mononuclear cells, obtained before pregnancy. The CDR3 DNA sequence: TGCGCCAGCAGCTTCCGGACAGACTACGAGCAGTACTTC. This gives the protein CASSFRTDYEQYF.